The clone carrying this T cell receptor (beta chain) was found a few times. Its antigen remains unidentified. This specimen belongs to a study of T-cell memory formation after mild COVID-19. Germline trimming cut 4 bases from V and 4 bases from J; bases unmatched to any gene: 5. CDR1 SGHTA and CDR2 FQGNSA come from the germline V gene. The CDR3 runs to 15 residues. The study's findings and limits: Second-wave clones with a day 37 peak had unconfirmed SARS-CoV-2 specificity. CD4+ contracting clones lay mainly in CM and EM, CD8+ ones in EMRA.

TCR alpha and TCR beta cDNA libraries carrying sample barcodes and UMIs were produced by 5'RACE using constant-segment primers. TCRdb ran MiXCR on the 5' RACE reads and lists one entry per CDR3 protein. The sample holds around 340,000 distinct CDR3 sequences; about 16% are singletons and the top ten take around 24%. The source of this sequence is a young man who had mild COVID-19 (a few samples of this study predate the infection). Cell type and time point are not known. The J gene is TRBJ2-2, the V gene TRBV7-2; 8 bases align to TRBD1. Sequencing input: PBMCs or a T cell subset sorted from them (not recorded which). CDR3 region: CASSYTGGRTGELFF. CDR3 DNA sequence: TGTGCCAGCAGCTATACAGGGGGTCGCACCGGGGAGCTGTTTTTT. Variable domain in full (rest from reference TRBV7-2 and TRBJ2-2): GAGVSQSPSNKVTEKGKDVELRCDPISGHTALYWYRQSLGQGLEFLIYFQGNSAPDKSGLPSDRFSAERTGGSVSTLTIQRTQQEDSAVYLCASSYTGGRTGELFFGEGSRLTVL.